The text below deals with one T cell receptor beta chain. The data are from a study of T cells in Graves' hyperthyroidism and ophthalmopathy. The overall study: At initial diagnosis, before any treatment had begun, peripheral blood was obtained.

The CDR3 is made up of 15 amino acids. CDR1 is DFQATT and CDR2 is SNEGSKA in the germline V gene (reference sequence). The J segment lost 4 bases and the V segment lost 1 base, leaving 5 bases of the junction unmatched. The investigators amplified TCR beta CDR3 regions from RNA transcripts. HTBI primers were the set used in a first-round RT-PCR of the TCR CDR3. MiXCR, run by TCRdb on the multiplex PCR reads, gives a single entry per CDR3 protein. In the table there are under 300,000 distinct CDR3 sequences, 22% of which are singletons. The J gene is TRBJ2-3, the V gene TRBV20-1, with 10 bases aligning to TRBD2. The sample consisted of blood. This TCR derives from a man younger than 40 with Graves' ophthalmopathy. The CDR3 DNA is TGCAGTGCTAGAGGGCCCCTAGCGGGGGCAGATACGCAGTATTTT. Protein sequence: CSARGPLAGADTQYF.